This T cell receptor beta chain was documented in a study of blood T cell repertoires in COVID-19. Turning to the study itself: COVID-19 samples from acute and convalescent phases originated in the United States, Italy and Spain. Nucleic acid was either cDNA or gDNA, and it came from T cells, B-cell-depleted T cells, or PBMCs.

Profiling relied on immunoSEQ multiplex PCR, and the TCRdb table lists in-frame clones only, not all of them. The sample holds about 300,000 clones; 88% are singletons and the top ten take just under 7%. Sequenced input: peripheral blood. This TCR was recovered from a woman in her twenties or thirties who had recovered from COVID-19.

The CDR3 is CASSRGGRVLPETQYF. The CDR3 DNA reads as TGCGCCAGCAGCCGAGGGGGCAGGGTATTGCCAGAGACCCAGTACTTC. The chain links TRBV5-1 to TRBJ2-5; the match to TRBD1 covers 7 bases. CDR3 length: 16 amino acids. V dropped 4 bases and J dropped 4; count of bases not matched to a gene: 13. Germline V gives CDR1 SGHRS, CDR2 YFSETQ.